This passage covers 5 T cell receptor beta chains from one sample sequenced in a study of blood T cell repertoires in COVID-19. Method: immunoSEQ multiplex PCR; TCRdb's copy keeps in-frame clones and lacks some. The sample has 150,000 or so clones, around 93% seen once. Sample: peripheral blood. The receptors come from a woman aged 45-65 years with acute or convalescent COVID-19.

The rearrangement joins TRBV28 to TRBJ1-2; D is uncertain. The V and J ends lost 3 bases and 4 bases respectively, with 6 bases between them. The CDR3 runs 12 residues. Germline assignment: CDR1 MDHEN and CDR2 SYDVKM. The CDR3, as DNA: TGTGCCAGCAGTTTGAGCTTCTATGGCTACACCTTC. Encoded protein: CASSLSFYGYTF.

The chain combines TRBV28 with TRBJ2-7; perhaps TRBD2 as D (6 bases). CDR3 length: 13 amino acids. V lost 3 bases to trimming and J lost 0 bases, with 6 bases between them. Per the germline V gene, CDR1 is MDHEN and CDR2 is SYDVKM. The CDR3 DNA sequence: TGTGCCAGCAGTTTCGGGGGCTCCTACGAGCAGTACTTC. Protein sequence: CASSFGGSYEQYF.

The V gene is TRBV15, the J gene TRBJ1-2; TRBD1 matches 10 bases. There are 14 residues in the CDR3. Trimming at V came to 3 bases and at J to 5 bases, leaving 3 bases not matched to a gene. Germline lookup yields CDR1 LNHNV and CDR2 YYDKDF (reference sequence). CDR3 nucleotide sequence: TGTGCCACCAGCAGTCGGGACAGGGGATATGGCTACACCTTC. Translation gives CATSSRDRGYGYTF.

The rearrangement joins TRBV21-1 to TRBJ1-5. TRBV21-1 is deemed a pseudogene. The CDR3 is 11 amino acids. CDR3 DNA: TGTGCCAGCTCGGGAAATCAGCCCCAGCATTTT. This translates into CASSGNQPQHF.

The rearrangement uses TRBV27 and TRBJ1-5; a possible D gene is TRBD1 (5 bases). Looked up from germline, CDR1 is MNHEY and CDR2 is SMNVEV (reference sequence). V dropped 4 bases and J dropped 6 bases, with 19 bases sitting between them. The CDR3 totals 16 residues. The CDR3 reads CASSSLGARMGQPQHF. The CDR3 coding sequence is TGTGCCAGCAGTTCTCTAGGGGCGAGGATGGGTCAGCCCCAGCATTTT.